This T cell receptor beta chain was obtained from a study of cytomegalovirus exposure and HLA in healthy donors. Note on this clone: Its antigen is unidentified.

Findings and caveats of the study: Researchers left out some V segments, among them TRBV6-2 and TRBV6-3, as indistinguishable. Presence/absence analyses rested on an assumption that sequencing depth was roughly uniform across donors. Most subjects had HLA-A and HLA-B alleles reportedly predicted accurately by TCR beta sequences. The study put roughly 160 TCR beta chains on its list as cytomegalovirus-associated.

This PCR relied on a set of 60 Vbeta primers and 13 Jbeta primers. Profiled with immunoSEQ multiplex PCR; TCRdb holds only in-frame clones, not every one. The data show roughly 180,000 clones, with approximately 85% seen just once and approximately 8.5% held by the top ten. Germline values: CDR1 LGHNA, CDR2 YSLEER. The V and J ends lost 4 bases and 7 bases, in that order; junction bases with no gene match: 7. This CDR3 spans 14 amino acids. The sequence derives from a man aged 18 to 35 in good health and CMV-seropositive. The V and J genes are TRBV4-3 and TRBJ2-3; TRBD1 matches at 8 bases. Input material: PBMCs. The CDR3 is CASSRLLRGHTQYF. The CDR3 DNA sequence: TGCGCCAGCAGCCGCCTACTCAGGGGGCATACGCAGTATTTT.